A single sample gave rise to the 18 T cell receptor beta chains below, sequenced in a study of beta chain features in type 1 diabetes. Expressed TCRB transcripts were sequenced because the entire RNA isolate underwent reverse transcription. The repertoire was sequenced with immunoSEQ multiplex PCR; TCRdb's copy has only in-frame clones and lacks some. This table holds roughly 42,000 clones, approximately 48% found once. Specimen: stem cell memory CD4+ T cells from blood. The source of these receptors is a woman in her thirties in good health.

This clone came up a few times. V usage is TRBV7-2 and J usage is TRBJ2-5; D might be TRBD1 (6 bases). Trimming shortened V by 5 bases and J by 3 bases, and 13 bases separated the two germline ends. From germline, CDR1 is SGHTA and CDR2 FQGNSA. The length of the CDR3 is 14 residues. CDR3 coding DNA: TGTGCCAGCAGCCCCGGACAGACAAAAGAGACCCAGTACTTC. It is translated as CASSPGQTKETQYF.

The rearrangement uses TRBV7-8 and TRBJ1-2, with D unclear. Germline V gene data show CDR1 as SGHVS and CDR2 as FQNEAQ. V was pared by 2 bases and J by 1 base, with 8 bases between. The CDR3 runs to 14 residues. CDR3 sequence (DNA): TGTGCCAGCAGCTTATGGCGGGATAACTATGGCTACACCTTC. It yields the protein CASSLWRDNYGYTF. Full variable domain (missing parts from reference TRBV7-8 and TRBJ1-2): GAGVSQSPRYKVAKRGQDVALRCDPISGHVSLFWYQQALGQGPEFLTYFQNEAQLDKSGLPSDRFFAERPEGSVSTLKIQRTQQEDSAVYLCASSLWRDNYGYTFGSGTRLTVV.

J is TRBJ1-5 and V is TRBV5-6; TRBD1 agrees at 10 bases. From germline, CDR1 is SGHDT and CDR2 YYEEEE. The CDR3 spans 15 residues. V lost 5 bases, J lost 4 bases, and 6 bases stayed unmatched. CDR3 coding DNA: TGTGCCAGCAGTATGACAGGGGGCAGGAATCAGCCCCAGCATTTT. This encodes CASSMTGGRNQPQHF.

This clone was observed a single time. The CDR3, as DNA: TGTGCCAGTAGTATCGGCCGGCGGAGAACAGGGGCAGGACAGCCCCAGCATTTT. This sequence encodes CASSIGRRRTGAGQPQHF. V is TRBV19 and J is TRBJ1-5, with TRBD1 matching over 7 bases. CDR1 is LNHDA and CDR2 is SQIVND in the germline V gene (reference sequence). There are 18 residues in the CDR3. Losses at the gene ends were 3 bases for V and 7 bases for J; bases not matched to a gene: 18.

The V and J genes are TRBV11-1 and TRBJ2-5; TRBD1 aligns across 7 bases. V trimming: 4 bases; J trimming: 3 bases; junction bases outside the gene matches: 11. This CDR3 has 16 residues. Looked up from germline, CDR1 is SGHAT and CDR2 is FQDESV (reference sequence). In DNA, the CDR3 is TGTGCCAGCAGCTCTGACAGGGTCGCCGCGAAAGAGACCCAGTACTTC. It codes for CASSSDRVAAKETQYF.

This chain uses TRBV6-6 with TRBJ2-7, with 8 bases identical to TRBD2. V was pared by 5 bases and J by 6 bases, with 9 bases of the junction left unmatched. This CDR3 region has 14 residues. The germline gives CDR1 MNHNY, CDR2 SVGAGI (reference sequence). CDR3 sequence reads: CASSNGRASTEQYF. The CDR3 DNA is TGTGCCAGCAGTAACGGGAGGGCCTCTACCGAGCAGTACTTC.

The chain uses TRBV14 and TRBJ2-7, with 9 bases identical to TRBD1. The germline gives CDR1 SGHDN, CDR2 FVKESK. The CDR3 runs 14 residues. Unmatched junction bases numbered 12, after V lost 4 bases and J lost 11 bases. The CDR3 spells CASSLQTGGAVKYF. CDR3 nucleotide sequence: TGTGCCAGCAGCCTGCAAACAGGGGGCGCGGTGAAGTACTTC.

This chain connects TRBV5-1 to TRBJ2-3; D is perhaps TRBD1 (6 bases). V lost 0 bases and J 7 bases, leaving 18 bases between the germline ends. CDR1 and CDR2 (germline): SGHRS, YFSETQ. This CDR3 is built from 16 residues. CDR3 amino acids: CASSLAHRDTTHTQYF. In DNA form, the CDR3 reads TGCGCCAGCAGCTTGGCCCACCGGGACACGACTCATACGCAGTATTTT.

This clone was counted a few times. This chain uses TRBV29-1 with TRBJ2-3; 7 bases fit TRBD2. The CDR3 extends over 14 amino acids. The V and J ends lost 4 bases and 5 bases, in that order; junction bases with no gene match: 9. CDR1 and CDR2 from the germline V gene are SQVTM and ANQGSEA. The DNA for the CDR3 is TGCAGCGTTGCAGGAGCGGGGTCGGGAGATACGCAGTATTTT. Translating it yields CSVAGAGSGDTQYF.

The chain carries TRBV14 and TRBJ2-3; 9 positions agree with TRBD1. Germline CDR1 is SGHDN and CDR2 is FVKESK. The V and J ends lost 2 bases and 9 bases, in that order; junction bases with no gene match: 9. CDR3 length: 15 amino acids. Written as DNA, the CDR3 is TGTGCCAGCAGCCAAAAAGGGCGGACAGGGGTGACGCAGTATTTT. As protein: CASSQKGRTGVTQYF.

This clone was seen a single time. CDR3: CASSWGQMGYTF. DNA of the CDR3: TGTGCCAGCAGCTGGGGACAGATGGGCTACACCTTC. V gene TRBV5-8 combines with J gene TRBJ1-2; 7 nucleotides line up with TRBD1. The CDR3 has 12 residues. Germline-derived CDR1 and CDR2 are SGHTS and YDEGEE. With V trimmed by 3 bases and J by 8 bases, 4 bases remained unmatched.

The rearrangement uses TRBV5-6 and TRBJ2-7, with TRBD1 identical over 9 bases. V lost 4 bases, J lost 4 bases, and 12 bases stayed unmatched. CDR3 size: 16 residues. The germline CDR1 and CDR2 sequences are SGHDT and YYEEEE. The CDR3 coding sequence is TGTGCCAGCAGCCGAGCATGGGGACAGGGCACTTACGAGCAGTACTTC. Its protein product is CASSRAWGQGTYEQYF.

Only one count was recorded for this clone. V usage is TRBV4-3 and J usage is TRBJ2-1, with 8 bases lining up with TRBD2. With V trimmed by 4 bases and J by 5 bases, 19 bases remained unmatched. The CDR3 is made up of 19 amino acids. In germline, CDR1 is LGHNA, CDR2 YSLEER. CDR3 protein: CASSRVTSAVPSPDNEQFF. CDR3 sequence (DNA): TGCGCCAGCAGCCGAGTGACTAGCGCGGTACCCTCCCCCGACAATGAGCAGTTCTTC.

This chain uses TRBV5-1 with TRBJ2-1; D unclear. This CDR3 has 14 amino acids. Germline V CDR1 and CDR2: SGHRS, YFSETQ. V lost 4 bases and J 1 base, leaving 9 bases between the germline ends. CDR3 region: CASSAGGSYNEQFF. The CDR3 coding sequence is TGCGCCAGCAGCGCAGGTGGATCCTACAATGAGCAGTTCTTC.

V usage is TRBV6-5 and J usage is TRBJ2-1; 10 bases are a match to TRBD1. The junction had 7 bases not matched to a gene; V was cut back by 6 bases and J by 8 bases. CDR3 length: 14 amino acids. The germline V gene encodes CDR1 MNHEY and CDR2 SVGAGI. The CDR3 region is CASRSPGQGHEQFF. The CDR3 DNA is TGTGCCAGCAGGTCACCGGGACAGGGGCATGAGCAGTTCTTC.

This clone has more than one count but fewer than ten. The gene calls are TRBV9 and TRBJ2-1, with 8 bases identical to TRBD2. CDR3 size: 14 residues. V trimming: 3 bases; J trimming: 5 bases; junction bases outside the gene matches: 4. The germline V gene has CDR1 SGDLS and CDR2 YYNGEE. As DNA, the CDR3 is TGTGCCAGCAGCGGACTAGCGAACAACAATGAGCAGTTCTTC. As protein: CASSGLANNNEQFF.

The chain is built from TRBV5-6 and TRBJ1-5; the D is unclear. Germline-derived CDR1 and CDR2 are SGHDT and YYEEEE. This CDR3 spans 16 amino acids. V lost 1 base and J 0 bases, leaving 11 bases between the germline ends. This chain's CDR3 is CASSLSSGRSNQPQHF. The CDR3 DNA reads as TGTGCCAGCAGCTTGTCCAGTGGTCGTAGCAATCAGCCCCAGCATTTT.

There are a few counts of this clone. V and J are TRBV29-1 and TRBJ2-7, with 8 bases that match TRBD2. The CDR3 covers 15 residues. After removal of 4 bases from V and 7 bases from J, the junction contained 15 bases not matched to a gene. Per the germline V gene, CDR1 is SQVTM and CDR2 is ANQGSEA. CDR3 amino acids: CSVGGSLAGQKEQYF. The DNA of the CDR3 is TGCAGCGTTGGAGGGAGCCTAGCGGGCCAGAAGGAGCAGTACTTC.